This T cell receptor (beta chain) was captured in a study of PD-1 blockade in mismatch repair-deficient tumors. TCRs were sequenced from three patients responding to pembrolizumab. Sequenced by immunoSEQ multiplex PCR; TCRdb stores in-frame clones only, minus some. Here the sample spans tens of thousands of clones, more than 80% being singletons. The input for sequencing was peripheral blood, taken 44 weeks after starting pembrolizumab. This clonotype originated in an adult with mismatch repair-deficient cancer.

CDR3 loop: CAWSVQGGQNYGYTF. Here the CDR3 DNA reads TGTGCCTGGAGTGTACAAGGGGGGCAGAACTATGGCTACACCTTC. V gene TRBV30 combines with J gene TRBJ1-2, with a weak D call TRBD1 (6 bases). CDR3 length: 15 amino acids. Per the germline V gene, CDR1 is GTSNPN and CDR2 is SVGIG (reference sequence). The V gene lost 0 bases and the J gene lost 2 bases, with 13 bases spanning the gap.